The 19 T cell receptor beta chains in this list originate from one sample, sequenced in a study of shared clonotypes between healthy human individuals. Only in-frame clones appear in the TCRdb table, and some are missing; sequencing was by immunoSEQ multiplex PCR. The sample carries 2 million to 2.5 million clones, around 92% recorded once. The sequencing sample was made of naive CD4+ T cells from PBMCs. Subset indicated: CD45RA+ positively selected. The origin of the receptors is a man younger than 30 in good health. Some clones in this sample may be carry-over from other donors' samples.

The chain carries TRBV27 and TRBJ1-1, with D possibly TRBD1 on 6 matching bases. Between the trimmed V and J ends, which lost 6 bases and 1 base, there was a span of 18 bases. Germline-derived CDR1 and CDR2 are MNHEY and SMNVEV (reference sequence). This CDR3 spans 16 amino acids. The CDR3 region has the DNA TGTGCCAGCAGACTCGGACCGGGACAAGGGAACACTGAAGCTTTCTTT. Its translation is CASRLGPGQGNTEAFF.

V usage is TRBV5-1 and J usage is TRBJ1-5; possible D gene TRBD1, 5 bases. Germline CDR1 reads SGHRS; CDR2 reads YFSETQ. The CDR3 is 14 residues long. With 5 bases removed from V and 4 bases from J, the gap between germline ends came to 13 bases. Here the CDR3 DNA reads TGCGCCAGCAGTCAGACAGATTTAAATCAGCCCCAGCATTTT. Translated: CASSQTDLNQPQHF.

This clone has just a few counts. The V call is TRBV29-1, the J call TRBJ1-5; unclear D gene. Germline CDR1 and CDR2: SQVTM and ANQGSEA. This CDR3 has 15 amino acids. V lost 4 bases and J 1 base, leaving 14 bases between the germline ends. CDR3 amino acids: CSVVPRTVSNQPQHF. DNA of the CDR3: TGCAGCGTTGTACCCCGAACCGTGAGCAATCAGCCCCAGCATTTT.

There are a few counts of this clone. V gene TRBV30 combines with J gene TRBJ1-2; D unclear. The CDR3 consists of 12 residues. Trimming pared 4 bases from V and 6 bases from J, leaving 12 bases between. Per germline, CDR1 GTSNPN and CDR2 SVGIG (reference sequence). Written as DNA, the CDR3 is TGTGCCTGGAACTCCGCCCGGGATGGCTACACCTTC. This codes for CAWNSARDGYTF.

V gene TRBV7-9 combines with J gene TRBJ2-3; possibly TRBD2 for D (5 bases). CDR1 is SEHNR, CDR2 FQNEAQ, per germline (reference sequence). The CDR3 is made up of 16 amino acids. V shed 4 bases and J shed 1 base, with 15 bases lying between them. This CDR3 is CASSWAAGFGTDTQYF. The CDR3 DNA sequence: TGTGCCAGCAGCTGGGCGGCGGGTTTTGGCACAGATACGCAGTATTTT.

CDR3 residues: CASSAGTRNTGELFF. The CDR3 bases are TGTGCCAGCAGTGCCGGGACACGGAACACCGGGGAGCTGTTTTTT. V usage is TRBV6-5 and J usage is TRBJ2-2; perhaps TRBD1 as D (6 bases). The ends were cut back, 5 bases at V and 1 base at J, with 11 bases in the middle. The CDR3 runs 15 residues. Germline V gene sequence: CDR1 MNHEY, CDR2 SVGAGI.

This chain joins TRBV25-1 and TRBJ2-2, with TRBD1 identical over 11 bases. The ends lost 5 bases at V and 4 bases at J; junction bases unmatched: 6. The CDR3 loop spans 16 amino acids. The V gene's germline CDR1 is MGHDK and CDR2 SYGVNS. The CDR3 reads CASSSPGTGGTGELFF. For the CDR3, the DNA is TGTGCCAGCAGTTCTCCCGGGACAGGGGGCACCGGGGAGCTGTTTTTT.

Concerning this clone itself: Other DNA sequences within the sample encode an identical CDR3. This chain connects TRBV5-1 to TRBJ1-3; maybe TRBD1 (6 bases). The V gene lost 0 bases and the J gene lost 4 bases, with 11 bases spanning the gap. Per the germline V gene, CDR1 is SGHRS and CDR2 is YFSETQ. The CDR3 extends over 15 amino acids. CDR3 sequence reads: CASSLVGGPGNTIYF. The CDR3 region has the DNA TGCGCCAGCAGCTTGGTCGGGGGGCCCGGAAACACCATATATTTT.

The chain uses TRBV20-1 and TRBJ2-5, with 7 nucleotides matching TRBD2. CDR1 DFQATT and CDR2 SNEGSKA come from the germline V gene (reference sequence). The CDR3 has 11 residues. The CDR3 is CSGRYQETQYF. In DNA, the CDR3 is TGCAGCGGGAGGTACCAAGAGACCCAGTACTTC.

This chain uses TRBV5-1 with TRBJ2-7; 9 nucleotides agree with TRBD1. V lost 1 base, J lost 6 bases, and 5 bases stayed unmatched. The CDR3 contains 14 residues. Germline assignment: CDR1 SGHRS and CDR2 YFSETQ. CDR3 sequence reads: CASSLNRGLGEQYF. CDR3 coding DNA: TGCGCCAGCAGCTTGAACAGGGGGCTTGGCGAGCAGTACTTC.

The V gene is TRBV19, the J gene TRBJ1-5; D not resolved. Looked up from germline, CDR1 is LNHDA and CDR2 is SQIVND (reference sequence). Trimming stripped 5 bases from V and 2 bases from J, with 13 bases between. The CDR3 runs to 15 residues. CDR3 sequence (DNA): TGTGCCAGTAGTCCGGGGTATCGGGGCAATCAGCCCCAGCATTTT. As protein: CASSPGYRGNQPQHF.

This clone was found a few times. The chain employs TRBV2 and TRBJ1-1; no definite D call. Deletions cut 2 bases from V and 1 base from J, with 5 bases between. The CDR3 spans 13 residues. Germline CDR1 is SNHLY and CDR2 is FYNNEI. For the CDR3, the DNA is TGTGCCAGCAGTGAAAATCCGAACACTGAAGCTTTCTTT. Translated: CASSENPNTEAFF.

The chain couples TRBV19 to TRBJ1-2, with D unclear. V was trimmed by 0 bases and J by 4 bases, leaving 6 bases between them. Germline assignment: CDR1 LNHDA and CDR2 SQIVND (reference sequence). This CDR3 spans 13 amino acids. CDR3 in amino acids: CASSIDTFYGYTF. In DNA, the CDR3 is TGTGCCAGTAGTATAGATACCTTCTATGGCTACACCTTC.

The CDR3 bases are TGTGCCAGCAGGGCAGAAGGTAATCAGCCCCAGCATTTT. Residues: CASRAEGNQPQHF. This sequence joins TRBV2 and TRBJ1-5; D unclear. This CDR3 has 13 residues. Deletions cut 6 bases from V and 4 bases from J, with 10 bases between. Germline-derived CDR1 and CDR2 are SNHLY and FYNNEI.

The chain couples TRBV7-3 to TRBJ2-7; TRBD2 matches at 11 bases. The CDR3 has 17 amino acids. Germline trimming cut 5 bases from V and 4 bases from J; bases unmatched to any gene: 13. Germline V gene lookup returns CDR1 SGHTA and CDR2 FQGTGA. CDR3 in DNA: TGTGCCAGCAGCCCTAGGGGTTCTAGCGGGAGGCCGTACGAGCAGTACTTC. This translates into CASSPRGSSGRPYEQYF.

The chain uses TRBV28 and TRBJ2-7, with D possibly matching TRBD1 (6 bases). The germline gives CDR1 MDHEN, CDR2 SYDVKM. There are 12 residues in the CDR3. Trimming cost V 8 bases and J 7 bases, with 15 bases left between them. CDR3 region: CASHAQGMEQYF. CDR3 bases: TGTGCCAGCCACGCACAGGGTATGGAGCAGTACTTC.

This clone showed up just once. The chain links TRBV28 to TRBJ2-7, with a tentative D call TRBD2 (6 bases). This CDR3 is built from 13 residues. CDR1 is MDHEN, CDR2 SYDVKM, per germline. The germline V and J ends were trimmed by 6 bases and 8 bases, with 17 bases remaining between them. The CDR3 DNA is TGTGCCAGCAGGTCGGGACTTATTACGAAGCAGTACTTC. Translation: CASRSGLITKQYF.

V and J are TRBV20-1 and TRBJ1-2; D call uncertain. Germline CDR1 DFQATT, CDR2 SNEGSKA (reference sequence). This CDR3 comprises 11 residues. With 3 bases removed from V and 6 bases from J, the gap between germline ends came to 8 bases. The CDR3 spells CSASDVDGYTF. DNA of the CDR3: TGCAGTGCTAGTGACGTTGATGGCTACACCTTC.

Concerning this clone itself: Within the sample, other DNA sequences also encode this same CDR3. In DNA, the CDR3 is TGTGCCAGCAGTTCAGGGAACACCGGGGAGCTGTTTTTT. This encodes CASSSGNTGELFF. The V gene is TRBV7-3, the J gene TRBJ2-2; D is undetermined. The CDR3 covers 13 residues. From germline, CDR1 is SGHTA and CDR2 FQGTGA. V was clipped by 6 bases and J by 1 base, with 6 bases between them.